This T cell receptor (beta chain) originates from a study of shared clonotypes between healthy human individuals. Germline V gives CDR1 SEHNR, CDR2 FQNEAQ (reference sequence). The CDR3 consists of 13 residues. The germline V and J ends were trimmed by 1 base and 4 bases, with 7 bases remaining between them. Deep-level assay runs were performed. Several immunoSEQ plates held equal portions of the genomic DNA taken from each subset. The unsorted PBMC replicate PCRs were performed with about 280 ng DNA, 32,000 or so T cell genomes. Libraries were prepared by immunoSEQ multiplex PCR; TCRdb keeps only in-frame clonotypes and omits some of them. The data contain some 490,000 clones, roughly 80% of them singletons. Points on this clone: Other DNA sequences from this sample encode an identical CDR3 as well.

The donors were adults (healthy and HIV-negative) with no recent acute infections or vaccinations. The TCR comes from a woman aged 40 to 50 in good health. Some clones in this sample may be carry-over from other donors' samples. Sequencing input: PBMCs. This chain connects TRBV7-9 to TRBJ2-5; D unclear. The CDR3 DNA follows: TGTGCCAGCAGCTTAGTAGTCGGAGAGACCCAGTACTTC. Translated: CASSLVVGETQYF.